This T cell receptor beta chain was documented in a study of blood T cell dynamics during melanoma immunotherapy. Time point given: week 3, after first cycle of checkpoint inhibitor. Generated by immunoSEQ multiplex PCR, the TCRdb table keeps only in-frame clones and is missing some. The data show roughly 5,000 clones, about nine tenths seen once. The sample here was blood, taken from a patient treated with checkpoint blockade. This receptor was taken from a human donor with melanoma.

The CDR3, as DNA: TGCGCCAGCAGCTTGCGATCAAGCGGGAGAAACATTCAGTACTTC. Translated, it gives CASSLRSSGRNIQYF. This chain connects TRBV5-1 to TRBJ2-4, with 8 bases aligning to TRBD2. CDR1 SGHRS and CDR2 YFSETQ come from the germline V gene. The CDR3 extends over 15 amino acids. V dropped 1 base and J dropped 6; count of bases not matched to a gene: 6.